This TCR beta chain was captured in a study of blood T cells in healthy people across ages. Germline assignment: CDR1 SGHTA and CDR2 FQGNSA. The CDR3 has 16 amino acids. The V and J ends lost 2 bases and 3 bases, in that order; junction bases with no gene match: 8. Using a J-beta primer mix together with a sample-barcoded 5' primer, a second PCR was run for about 6 to 11 cycles. Each CDR3 protein is one row after TCRdb ran MiXCR on the 5' RACE reads. The sample includes about 830,000 distinct CDR3 sequences, roughly 60% of them seen just once. Sequenced: blood. The rearrangement joins TRBV7-2 to TRBJ2-7; 9 bases fit TRBD2. This TCR was recovered from a man under 40 in good health. The DNA of the CDR3 is TGTGCCAGCAGCTTAACTGGGACTAGCCTCGACTACGAGCAGTACTTC. It yields the protein CASSLTGTSLDYEQYF.